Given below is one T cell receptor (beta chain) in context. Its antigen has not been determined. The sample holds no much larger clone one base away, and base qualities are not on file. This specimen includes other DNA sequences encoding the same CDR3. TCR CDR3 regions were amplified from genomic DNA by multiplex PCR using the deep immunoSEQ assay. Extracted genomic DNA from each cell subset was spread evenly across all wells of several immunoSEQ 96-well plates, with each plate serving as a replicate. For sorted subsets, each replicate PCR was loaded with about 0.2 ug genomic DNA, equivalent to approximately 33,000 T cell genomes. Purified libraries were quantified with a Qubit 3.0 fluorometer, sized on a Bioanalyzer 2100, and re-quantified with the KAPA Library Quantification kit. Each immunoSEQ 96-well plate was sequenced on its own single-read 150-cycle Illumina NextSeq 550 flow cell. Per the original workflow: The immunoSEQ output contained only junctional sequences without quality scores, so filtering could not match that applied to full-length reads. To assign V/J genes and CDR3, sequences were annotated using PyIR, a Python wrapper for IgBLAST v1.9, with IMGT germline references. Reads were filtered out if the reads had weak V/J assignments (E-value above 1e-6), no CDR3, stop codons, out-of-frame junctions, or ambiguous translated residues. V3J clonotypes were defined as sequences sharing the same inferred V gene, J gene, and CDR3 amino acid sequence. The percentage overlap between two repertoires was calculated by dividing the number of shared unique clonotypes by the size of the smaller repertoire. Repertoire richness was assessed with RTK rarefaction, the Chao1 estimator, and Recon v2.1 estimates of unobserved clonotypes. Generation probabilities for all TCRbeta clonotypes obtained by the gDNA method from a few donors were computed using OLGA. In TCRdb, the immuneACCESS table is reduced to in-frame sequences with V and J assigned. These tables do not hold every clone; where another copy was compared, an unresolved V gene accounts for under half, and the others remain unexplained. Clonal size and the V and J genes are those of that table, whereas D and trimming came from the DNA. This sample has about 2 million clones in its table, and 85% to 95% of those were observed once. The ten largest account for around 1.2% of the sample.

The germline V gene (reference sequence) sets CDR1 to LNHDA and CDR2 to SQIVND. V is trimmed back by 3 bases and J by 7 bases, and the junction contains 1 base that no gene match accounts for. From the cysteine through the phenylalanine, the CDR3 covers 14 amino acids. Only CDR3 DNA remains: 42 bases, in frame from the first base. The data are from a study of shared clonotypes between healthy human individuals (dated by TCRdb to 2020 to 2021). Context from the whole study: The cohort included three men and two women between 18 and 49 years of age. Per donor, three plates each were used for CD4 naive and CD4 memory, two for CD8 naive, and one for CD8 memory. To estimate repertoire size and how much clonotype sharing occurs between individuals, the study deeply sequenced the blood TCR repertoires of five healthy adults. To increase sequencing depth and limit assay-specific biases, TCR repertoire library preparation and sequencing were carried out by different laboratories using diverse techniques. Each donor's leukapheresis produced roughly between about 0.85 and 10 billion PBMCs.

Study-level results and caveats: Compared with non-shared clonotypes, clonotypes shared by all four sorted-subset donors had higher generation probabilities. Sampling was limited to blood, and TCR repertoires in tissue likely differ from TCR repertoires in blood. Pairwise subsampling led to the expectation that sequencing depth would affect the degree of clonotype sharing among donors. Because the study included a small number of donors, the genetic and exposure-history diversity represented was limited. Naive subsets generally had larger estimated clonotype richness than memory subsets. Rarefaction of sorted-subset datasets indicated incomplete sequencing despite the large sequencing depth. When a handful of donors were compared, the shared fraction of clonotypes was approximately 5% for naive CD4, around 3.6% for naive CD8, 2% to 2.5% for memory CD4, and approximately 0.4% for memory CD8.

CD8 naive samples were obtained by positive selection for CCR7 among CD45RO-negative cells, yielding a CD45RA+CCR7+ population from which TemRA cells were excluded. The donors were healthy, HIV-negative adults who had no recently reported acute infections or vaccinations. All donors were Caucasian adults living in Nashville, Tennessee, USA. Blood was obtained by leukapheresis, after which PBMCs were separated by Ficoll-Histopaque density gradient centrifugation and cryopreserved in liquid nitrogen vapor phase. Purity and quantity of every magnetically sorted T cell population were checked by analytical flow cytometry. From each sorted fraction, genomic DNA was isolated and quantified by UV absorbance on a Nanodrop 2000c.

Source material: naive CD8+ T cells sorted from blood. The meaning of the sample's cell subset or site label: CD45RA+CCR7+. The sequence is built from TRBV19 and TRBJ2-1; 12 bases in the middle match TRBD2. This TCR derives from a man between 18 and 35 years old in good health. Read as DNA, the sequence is TGTGCCAGTAGTATCCTAGCGGGAGGGAATGAGCAGTTCTTC. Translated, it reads CASSILAGGNEQFF. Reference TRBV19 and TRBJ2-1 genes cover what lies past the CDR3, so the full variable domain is DGGITQSPKYLFRKEGQNVTLSCEQNLNHDAMYWYRQDPGQGLRLIYYSQIVNDFQKGDIAEGYSVSREKKESFPLTVTSAQKNPTAFYLCASSILAGGNEQFFGPGTRLTVL.